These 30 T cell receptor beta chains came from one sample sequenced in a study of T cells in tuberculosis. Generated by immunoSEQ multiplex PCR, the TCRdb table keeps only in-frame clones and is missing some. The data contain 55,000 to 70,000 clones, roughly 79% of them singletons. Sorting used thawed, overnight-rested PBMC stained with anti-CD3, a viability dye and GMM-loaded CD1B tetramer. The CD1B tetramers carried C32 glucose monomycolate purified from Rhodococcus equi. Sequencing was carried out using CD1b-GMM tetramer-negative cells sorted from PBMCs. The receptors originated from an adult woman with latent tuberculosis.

The CDR3 protein is CAISAPGGGSPLHF. DNA of the CDR3: TGTGCCATCAGTGCCCCGGGGGGCGGTTCACCCCTCCACTTT. The V call is TRBV10-3, the J call TRBJ1-6, with D perhaps TRBD1 (6 bases). The CDR3 length is 14 residues. Germline V gene data show CDR1 as ENHRY and CDR2 as SYGVKD. V dropped 4 bases and J dropped 9 bases, with 13 bases sitting between them.

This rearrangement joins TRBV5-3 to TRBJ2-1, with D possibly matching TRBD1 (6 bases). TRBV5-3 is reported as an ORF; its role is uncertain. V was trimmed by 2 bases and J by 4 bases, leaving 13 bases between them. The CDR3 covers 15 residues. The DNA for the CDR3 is TGTGCCAGAAGCTTTGCCTGGGACAAGTACAATGAGCAGTTCTTC. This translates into CARSFAWDKYNEQFF.

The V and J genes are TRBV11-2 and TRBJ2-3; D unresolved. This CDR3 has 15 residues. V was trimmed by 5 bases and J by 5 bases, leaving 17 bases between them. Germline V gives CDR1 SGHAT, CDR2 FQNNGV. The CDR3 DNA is TGTGCCAGCAGCCAGGTTCCAGGTCGTGGAGATACGCAGTATTTT. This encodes CASSQVPGRGDTQYF.

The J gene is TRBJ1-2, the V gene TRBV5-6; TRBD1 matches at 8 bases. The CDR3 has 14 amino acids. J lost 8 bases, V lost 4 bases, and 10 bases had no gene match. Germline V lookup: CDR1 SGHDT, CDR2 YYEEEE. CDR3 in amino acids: CASSTGQGGRGYTF. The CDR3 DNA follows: TGTGCCAGCAGCACAGGACAGGGAGGGCGCGGCTACACCTTC.

CDR3 region: CASSLGNQVVDTF. The CDR3 DNA reads as TGTGCCAGCAGCTTAGGGAACCAGGTCGTGGACACCTTC. V is TRBV7-9 and J is TRBJ1-2; D not certain. Germline CDR1 and CDR2: SEHNR and FQNEAQ (reference sequence). This CDR3 has 13 residues. Trimming removed 1 base at V and 12 bases at J, with 15 bases between.

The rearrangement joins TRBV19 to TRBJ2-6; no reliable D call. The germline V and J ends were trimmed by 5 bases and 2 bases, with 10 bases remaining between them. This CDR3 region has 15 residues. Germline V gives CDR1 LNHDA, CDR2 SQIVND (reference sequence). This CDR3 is CASSPLQTGANVLTF. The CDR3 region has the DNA TGTGCCAGTAGTCCCCTCCAGACTGGGGCCAACGTCCTGACTTTC.

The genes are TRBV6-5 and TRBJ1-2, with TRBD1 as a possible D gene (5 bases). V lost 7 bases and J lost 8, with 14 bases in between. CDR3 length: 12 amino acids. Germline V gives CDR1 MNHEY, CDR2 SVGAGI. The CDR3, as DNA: TGTGCCAGCACGGAAGGGGTAGGAGGCTACACCTTC. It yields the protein CASTEGVGGYTF.

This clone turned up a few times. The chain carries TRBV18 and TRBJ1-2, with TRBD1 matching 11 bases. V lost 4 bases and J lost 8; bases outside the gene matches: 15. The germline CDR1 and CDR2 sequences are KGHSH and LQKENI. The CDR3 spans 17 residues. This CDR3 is CASSLRGTGGSPEGYTF. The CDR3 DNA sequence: TGTGCCAGCTCACTACGTGGGACAGGGGGATCTCCTGAAGGCTACACCTTC.

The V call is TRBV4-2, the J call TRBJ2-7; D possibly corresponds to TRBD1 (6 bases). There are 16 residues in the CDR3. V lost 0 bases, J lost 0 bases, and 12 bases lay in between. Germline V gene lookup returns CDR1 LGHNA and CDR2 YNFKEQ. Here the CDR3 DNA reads TGTGCCAGCAGCCAAGAAGGGGGAGACCACTCCTACGAGCAGTACTTC. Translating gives CASSQEGGDHSYEQYF.

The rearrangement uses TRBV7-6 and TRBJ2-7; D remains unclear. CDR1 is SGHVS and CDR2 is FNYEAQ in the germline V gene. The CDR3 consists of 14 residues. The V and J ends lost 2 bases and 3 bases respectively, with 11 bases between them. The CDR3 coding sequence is TGTGCCAGCAGCTTATTGGGCAGTAACTACGAGCAGTACTTC. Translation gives CASSLLGSNYEQYF.

The CDR3 here is CAWSPGGYGYTF. For the CDR3, the DNA is TGTGCCTGGAGCCCAGGGGGCTATGGCTACACCTTC. This chain links TRBV30 with TRBJ1-2, with 7 bases lining up with TRBD1. J was trimmed by 4 bases and V by 3 bases; bases with no gene match: 2. The CDR3 is made up of 12 amino acids. CDR1 and CDR2 from the germline V gene are GTSNPN and SVGIG (reference sequence).

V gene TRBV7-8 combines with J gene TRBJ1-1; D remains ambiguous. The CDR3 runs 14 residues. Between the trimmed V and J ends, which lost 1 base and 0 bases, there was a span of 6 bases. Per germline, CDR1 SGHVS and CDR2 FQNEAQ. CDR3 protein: CASSLGGLNTEAFF. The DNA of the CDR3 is TGTGCCAGCAGCTTAGGAGGCTTGAACACTGAAGCTTTCTTT. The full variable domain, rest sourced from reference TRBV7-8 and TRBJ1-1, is GAGVSQSPRYKVAKRGQDVALRCDPISGHVSLFWYQQALGQGPEFLTYFQNEAQLDKSGLPSDRFFAERPEGSVSTLKIQRTQQEDSAVYLCASSLGGLNTEAFFGQGTRLTVV.

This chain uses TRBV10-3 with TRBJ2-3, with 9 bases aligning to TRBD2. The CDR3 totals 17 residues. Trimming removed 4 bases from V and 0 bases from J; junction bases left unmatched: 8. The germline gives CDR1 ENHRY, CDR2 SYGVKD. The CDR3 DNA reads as TGTGCCATCAGTGGGAGCGGGGGGACAACTAGCACAGATACGCAGTATTTT. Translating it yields CAISGSGGTTSTDTQYF.

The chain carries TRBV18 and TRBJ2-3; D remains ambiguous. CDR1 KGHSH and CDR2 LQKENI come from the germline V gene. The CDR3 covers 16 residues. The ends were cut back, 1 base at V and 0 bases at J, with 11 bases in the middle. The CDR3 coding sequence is TGTGCCAGCTCACCACGCCCCAAGACTAGCACAGATACGCAGTATTTT. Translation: CASSPRPKTSTDTQYF. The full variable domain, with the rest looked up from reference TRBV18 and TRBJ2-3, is NAGVMQNPRHLVRRRGQEARLRCSPMKGHSHVYWYRQLPEEGLKFMVYLQKENIIDESGMPKERFSAEFPKEGPSILRIQQVVRGDSAAYFCASSPRPKTSTDTQYFGPGTRLTVL.

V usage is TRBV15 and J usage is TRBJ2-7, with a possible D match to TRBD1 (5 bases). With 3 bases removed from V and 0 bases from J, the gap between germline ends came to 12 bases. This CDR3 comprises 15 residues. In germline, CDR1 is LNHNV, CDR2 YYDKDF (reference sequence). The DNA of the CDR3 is TGTGCCACCAGCAGCACAGGTCCTAGCTCCTACGAGCAGTACTTC. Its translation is CATSSTGPSSYEQYF.

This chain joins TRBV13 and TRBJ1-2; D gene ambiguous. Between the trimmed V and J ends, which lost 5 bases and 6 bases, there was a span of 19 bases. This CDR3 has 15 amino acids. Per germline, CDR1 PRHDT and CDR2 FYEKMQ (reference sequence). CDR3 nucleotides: TGTGCCAGCAGCCCGCCCAATGACCTGGGAGATGGCTACACCTTC. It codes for CASSPPNDLGDGYTF.

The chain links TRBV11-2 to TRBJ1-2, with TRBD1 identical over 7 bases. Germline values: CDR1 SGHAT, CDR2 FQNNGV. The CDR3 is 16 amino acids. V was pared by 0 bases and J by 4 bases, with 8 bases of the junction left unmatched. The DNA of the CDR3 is TGTGCCAGCAGCTTAGAAGGGACCGGGACAGCCTATGGCTACACCTTC. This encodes CASSLEGTGTAYGYTF.

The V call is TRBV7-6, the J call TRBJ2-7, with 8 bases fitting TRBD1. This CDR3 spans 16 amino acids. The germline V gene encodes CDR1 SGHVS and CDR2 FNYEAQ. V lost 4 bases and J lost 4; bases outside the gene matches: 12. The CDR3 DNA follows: TGTGCCAGCAGCTGGAATAGCGCAGGGGGCAAATACGAGCAGTACTTC. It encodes CASSWNSAGGKYEQYF.

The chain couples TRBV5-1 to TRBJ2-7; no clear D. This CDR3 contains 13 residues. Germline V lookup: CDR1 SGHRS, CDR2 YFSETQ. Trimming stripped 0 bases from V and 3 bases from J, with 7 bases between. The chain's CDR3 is CASSLAPSYEQYF. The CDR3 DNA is TGCGCCAGCAGCTTGGCCCCGAGCTACGAGCAGTACTTC.

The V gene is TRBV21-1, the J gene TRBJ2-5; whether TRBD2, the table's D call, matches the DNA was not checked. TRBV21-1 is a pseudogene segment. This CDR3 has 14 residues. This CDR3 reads CASSPPWGEETQYF. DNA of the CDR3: TGTGCCAGCAGCCCTCCCTGGGGGGAAGAGACCCAGTACTTC.

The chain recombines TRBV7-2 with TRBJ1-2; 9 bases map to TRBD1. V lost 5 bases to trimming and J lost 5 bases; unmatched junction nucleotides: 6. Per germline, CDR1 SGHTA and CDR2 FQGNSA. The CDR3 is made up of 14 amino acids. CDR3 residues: CASSAKQGAYGYTF. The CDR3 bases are TGTGCCAGCAGCGCCAAACAGGGGGCGTATGGCTACACCTTC.

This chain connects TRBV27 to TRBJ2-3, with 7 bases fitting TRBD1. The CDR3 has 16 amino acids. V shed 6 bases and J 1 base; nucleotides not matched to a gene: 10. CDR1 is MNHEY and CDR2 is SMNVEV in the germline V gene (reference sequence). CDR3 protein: CASSPDRAWGTDTQYF. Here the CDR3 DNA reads TGTGCCAGCAGCCCAGACAGGGCGTGGGGCACAGATACGCAGTATTTT.

CDR3 in amino acids: CASSVDGTMRYPGELFF. In nucleotides, the CDR3 is TGTGCCAGCAGCGTAGATGGGACAATGAGATATCCCGGGGAGCTGTTTTTT. The chain uses TRBV9 and TRBJ2-2; TRBD1 might be the D (6 bases). Trimming removed 0 bases from V and 6 bases from J, with 18 bases in between. The CDR3 has 17 amino acids. Looked up from germline, CDR1 is SGDLS and CDR2 is YYNGEE.

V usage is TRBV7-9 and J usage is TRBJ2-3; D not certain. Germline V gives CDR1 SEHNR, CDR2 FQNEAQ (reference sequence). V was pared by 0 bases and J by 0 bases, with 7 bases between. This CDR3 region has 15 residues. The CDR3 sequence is CASSLAAASTDTQYF. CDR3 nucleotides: TGTGCCAGCAGCTTAGCGGCGGCTAGCACAGATACGCAGTATTTT.

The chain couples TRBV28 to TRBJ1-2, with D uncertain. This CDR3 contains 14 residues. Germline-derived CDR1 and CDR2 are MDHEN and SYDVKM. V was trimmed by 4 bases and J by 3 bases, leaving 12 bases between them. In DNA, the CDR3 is TGTGCCAGCAGTTCAGCCGGGTTCCACTATGGCTACACCTTC. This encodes CASSSAGFHYGYTF.

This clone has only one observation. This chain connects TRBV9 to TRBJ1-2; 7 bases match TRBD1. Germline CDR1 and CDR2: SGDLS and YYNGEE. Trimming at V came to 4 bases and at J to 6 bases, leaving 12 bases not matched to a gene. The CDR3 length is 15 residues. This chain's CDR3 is CASSHPRGGRDGYTF. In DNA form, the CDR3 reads TGTGCCAGCAGCCATCCCAGAGGGGGCAGGGATGGCTACACCTTC.

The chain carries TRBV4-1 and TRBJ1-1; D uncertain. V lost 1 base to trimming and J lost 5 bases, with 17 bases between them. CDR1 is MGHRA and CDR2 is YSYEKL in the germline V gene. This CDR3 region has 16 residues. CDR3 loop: CASSQGGERLLTEAFF. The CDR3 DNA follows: TGCGCCAGCAGCCAAGGTGGCGAGAGACTGCTAACTGAAGCTTTCTTT.

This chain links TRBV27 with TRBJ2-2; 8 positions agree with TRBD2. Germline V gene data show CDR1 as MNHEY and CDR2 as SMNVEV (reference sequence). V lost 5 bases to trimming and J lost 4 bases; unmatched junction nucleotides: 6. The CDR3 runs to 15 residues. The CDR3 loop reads CASSPVREVTGELFF. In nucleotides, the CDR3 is TGTGCCAGCAGTCCCGTGCGGGAGGTCACCGGGGAGCTGTTTTTT.

CDR3 DNA sequence: TGTGCCAGCAGCTCACGGACAGGCGGGGAGCTGTTTTTT. Protein: CASSSRTGGELFF. The V call is TRBV7-2, the J call TRBJ2-2; 7 nucleotides align to TRBD1. The germline V gene has CDR1 SGHTA and CDR2 FQGNSA. V lost 4 bases and J lost 7; bases outside the gene matches: 3. CDR3 length: 13 amino acids.

CDR3: CASMRNTEAFF. CDR3 sequence (DNA): TGTGCCAGCATGAGGAACACTGAAGCTTTCTTT. The genes are TRBV6-1 and TRBJ1-1, with D unresolved. V was shortened by 7 bases and J by 1 base, with 4 bases between the two germline ends. CDR3 size: 11 residues. Germline V CDR1 and CDR2: MNHNS, SASEGT.